This TCR beta chain was sequenced for a study of T cell repertoires in cytomegalovirus infection. At the level of the study: Carrying CMV and the relevant HLA type showed in public TCR beta signatures.

V lost 6 bases and J 6 bases, leaving 18 bases between the germline ends. The CDR3 is made up of 14 amino acids. Germline V CDR1 and CDR2: DFQATT, SNEGSKA (reference sequence). A note on this clonotype: Its antigen is not identified.

TCRdb re-derived calls from the reads in MiXCR, one entry per CDR3 protein. Here the sample spans some 800,000 distinct CDR3 sequences, 25% to 35% being singletons. The chain uses TRBV20-1 and TRBJ2-1; a possible D gene is TRBD2 (6 bases). This TCR derives from a human donor in good health (CMV status not recorded). Some clones in this sample may be carry-over from other donors' samples. Material: cultured CD8+ T cells from PBMCs, obtained from culture after CMV antigen stimulation. The CDR3 loop is CSAPPGTYGNEQFF. The CDR3 DNA sequence: TGCAGTGCCCCTCCCGGGACTTACGGCAATGAGCAGTTCTTC.